This T cell receptor (beta chain) was identified in a study of blood T cells in healthy people across ages. General study results and limits: The study regarded diversity estimates from one million T cells as underestimates. Whereas aged donors had fewer naive CD4+ cells, long-lived donors had more of them and higher diversity.

Combining a sample-barcoded 5' primer with a J-beta primer mix, a second PCR ran for about 6 to 11 cycles. Every cDNA molecule carried a tag from a template-switch adaptor bearing 12 random nucleotides. Each CDR3 protein is one row after TCRdb ran MiXCR on the 5' RACE reads. The table records almost 800,000 distinct CDR3 sequences, about 62% of them present only once. This CDR3 is built from 18 residues. V was pared by 1 base and J by 0 bases, with 14 bases between. The germline V gene encodes CDR1 SGHRS and CDR2 YFSETQ. A few counts support this clonotype. The antigen is undetermined. The sample consisted of blood. The chain employs TRBV5-1 and TRBJ2-6, with D perhaps matching TRBD1 (5 bases). The source is a young man in good health. The CDR3 DNA reads as TGCGCCAGCAGCTTGACCCCCGACAGCCGCTCTGGGGCCAACGTCCTGACTTTC. As protein: CASSLTPDSRSGANVLTF. The complete variable domain, with remaining parts taken from reference TRBV5-1 and TRBJ2-6, reads KAGVTQTPRYLIKTRGQQVTLSCSPISGHRSVSWYQQTPGQGLQFLFEYFSETQRNKGNFPGRFSGRQFSNSRSEMNVSTLELGDSALYLCASSLTPDSRSGANVLTFGAGSRLTVL.